This T cell receptor (beta chain) was obtained from a study of T cell repertoires in cytomegalovirus infection. About the study: Used in the study were CMV epitopes, some recently identified and HLA-C-restricted, others well-studied and HLA-B-restricted. Both CMV infection and a matching HLA type were indicated by public TCR beta signatures. Study results and caveats: The cumulative frequency of public TCR beta families identified carriers of CMV plus the relevant HLA. CMV-specific TCR beta clonotypes restricted by HLA-C were the ones dominating the ex vivo response.

On this clonotype: No antigen is known for it.

MiXCR, run by TCRdb on the reads, gives a single entry per CDR3 protein. The table lists fewer than 1,000,000 distinct CDR3 sequences, around 32% of them singletons, with about 14% in the top ten. Trimming removed 1 base from V and 1 base from J, with 13 bases in between. The CDR3 loop spans 16 amino acids. Germline lookup yields CDR1 SGHTA and CDR2 FQGNSA. The chain combines TRBV7-2 with TRBJ1-1; possibly TRBD1 for D (6 bases). The receptor was isolated from a human donor in good health (CMV status not recorded). Some clones in this sample may be carry-over from other donors' samples. Sequenced here: cultured CD8+ T cells from PBMCs, sampled from culture after CMV antigen stimulation. The CDR3 sequence is CASSLVRDIWNTEAFF. In DNA form, the CDR3 reads TGTGCCAGCAGCTTAGTCCGGGACATATGGAACACTGAAGCTTTCTTT.